This record concerns one T cell receptor beta chain sequence. Its cognate antigen has yet to be identified. Per-base qualities were not stored, and no clone one base away is much larger. Sample time point, as interpreted from the label and publication: about 28 days (+/-7) after the second vaccine dose. AZD1222 recipients whose second dose came at about 4 weeks and those whose second dose came at about 12 weeks were combined into one group, since spike-specific TCR depth and breadth did not differ between the two schedules. Vaccinee samples came from UK trials COV001 and COV002, including a single-blind randomized controlled phase 2/3 trial of AZD1222 (ChAdOx1 nCoV-19) in healthy adults. Trial participant PBMC samples were collected at day 0 and day 28 after the second dose for TCRbeta chain sequencing. These data belong to a study of T cell responses to AZD1222 COVID-19 vaccine listed by TCRdb under 2021. With respect to the entire study: TCR sequencing was performed for about 240 trial participants, of whom around 200 were given two doses of AZD1222 and about 25 were given two doses of MenACWY control vaccine. Enrollment into the trials was organized by age into subgroups of 18-55, 56-69 and 70-plus years, and those subgroups contained about 150, 27 and 61 TCR-sequenced participants, respectively. Paper-wide results and their limitations: The 56-69-year group was small, and its depth increase did not reach significance, likely because of low power. Spike-specific TCR breadth and depth rose significantly after two AZD1222 doses compared with day 0 and with MenACWY recipients. Vaccine-associated CD4 TCRs spanned the whole spike protein, with dominant responses in regions 160-218 and 743-854. Because no day 14 peak-response samples were available, repertoires were characterized only after the peak T cell response. Most participants were white British and females outnumbered males, and the authors suggested that clonal diversity may have been underestimated. Conclusions about previously exposed vaccinees were limited because only six AZD1222 recipients were SARS-CoV-2 seropositive at baseline. Reportedly, close to half of the unique spike-specific TCRs recognized epitopes lying outside the regions that are mutated in the B.1.351 and B.1.1.7 variants.

Sequences MNHNY (CDR1) and SVGAGI (CDR2) are obtained from the germline V gene (reference sequence). V lost 7 bases and J lost 8 bases; the stretch between them is 14 bases long. From the cysteine through the phenylalanine, the CDR3 covers 13 amino acids. Of all the DNA, just the CDR3 is kept, 39 bases in frame from base 1. The CDR3 regions of human TCRbeta chains were subjected to immunosequencing. In the authors' own workflow: TCRs in the repertoires were compared against a reference library of SARS-CoV-2-specific TCRs that had been generated with the MIRA antigen-specificity platform. Breadth was defined as the fraction of unique TCRs that were SARS-CoV-2-associated. Depth was defined as the fraction of total T cells that were SARS-CoV-2-associated. Using the MIRA data, every spike-specific TCR was mapped to the spike region that the TCR reacted to and assigned to either a CD4 or a CD8 class. Log10-transformed breadth and depth values were compared by one-way ANOVA with Sidak's multiple comparisons tests. Sourced from immuneACCESS, this table was stored by TCRdb with only in-frame sequences that have V and J called. A share of the clones is absent; for the studies checked, an unresolved V gene accounts for under half, and the remainder has no known explanation. That table is the source of V, J and clone size, and D and trimming were worked out from the DNA. The sample profile shows approximately 17,000 clones; 65% to 80% of them were found once. The ten most abundant clones make up about 14% of the sample.

Sequenced material: peripheral blood, taken 28 days after the second AZD1222 dose. The chain is encoded by TRBV6-6 joined to TRBJ1-4; TRBD1 could be the D gene, as 6 bases match. This clonotype originated in an adult who received the AZD1222 COVID-19 vaccine. The nucleotides are TGTGCCAGCACAGACGTACAGGGCGAAAAACTGTTTTTT. Protein translation: CASTDVQGEKLFF.